Following are 9 T cell receptor beta chains from one sample sequenced in a study of T cells in Graves' hyperthyroidism and ophthalmopathy. TCR beta CDR3 region amplification was performed from RNA transcripts. With the HTBI primer set, the TCR CDR3 went through a first round of RT-PCR. In TCRdb, the multiplex PCR reads were re-called with MiXCR into one record per CDR3 protein. The top ten clones hold around 30% of a sample with nearly 750,000 distinct CDR3 sequences, 35% of them seen once. The sequenced sample was blood. Every receptor here comes from a woman in her thirties or forties with Graves' hyperthyroidism.

This sequence joins TRBV7-9 and TRBJ2-5; maybe TRBD2 (6 bases). The better agreement between TRBJ2-1 and the DNA end casts doubt on the J call. Per germline, CDR1 SEHNR and CDR2 FQNEAQ (reference sequence). This CDR3 comprises 16 residues. The CDR3 reads CASSSQGLGGYNEQFF. The CDR3 DNA is TGTGCCAGCAGCTCCCAGGGTCTCGGGGGCTACAATGAGCAGTTCTTC.

This clonotype was seen only once. A much bigger clone sits one base away, suggesting this may be a read error. The chain has TRBV10-3 and TRBJ1-3; TRBD1 is a possible D gene (6 bases). In germline, CDR1 is ENHRY, CDR2 SYGVKD. CDR3 size: 16 residues. The CDR3 nucleotides read TGTGCCATCGGTGAGTCATCCGGGGGCAATGGAAACACCATATATTTT. It translates to CAIGESSGGNGNTIYF.

This clonotype appeared many times. This rearrangement joins TRBV7-8 to TRBJ2-7; 8 bases fit TRBD2. V was clipped by 4 bases and J by 4 bases; unmatched bases: 12. The V gene's germline CDR1 is SGHVS and CDR2 FQNEAQ. The CDR3 covers 16 residues. CDR3 protein: CASSSEGGGMFYEQYF. The CDR3 DNA reads as TGTGCCAGCAGCTCGGAAGGCGGGGGGATGTTTTACGAGCAGTACTTC.

This clonotype was counted ten times or more. The rearrangement joins TRBV2 to TRBJ1-2; 7 bases line up with TRBD1. The V and J ends lost 1 base and 2 bases, in that order; junction bases with no gene match: 4. Germline V gives CDR1 SNHLY, CDR2 FYNNEI. This CDR3 comprises 15 residues. The CDR3 region is CASSEEARGNYGYTF. The CDR3 DNA is TGTGCCAGCAGTGAAGAGGCCAGGGGGAACTATGGCTACACCTTC.

The sample holds many counts of this clonotype. The chain carries TRBV10-3 and TRBJ1-3, with TRBD1 matching over 9 bases. With V trimmed by 2 bases and J by 0 bases, 2 bases remained unmatched. There are 16 residues in the CDR3. Germline V lookup: CDR1 ENHRY, CDR2 SYGVKD. CDR3 sequence reads: CAISETTGGSGNTIYF. The CDR3 bases are TGTGCCATCAGTGAGACGACAGGGGGCTCTGGAAACACCATATATTTT.

Points on this clonotype: Germline is not matched at one junction end, which may reflect a read error. The chain employs TRBV20-1 and TRBJ1-1, with D perhaps matching TRBD1 (5 bases). Per germline, CDR1 DFQATT and CDR2 SNEGSKA (reference sequence). This CDR3 contains 13 residues. In DNA, the CDR3 is TGCAGTGCTATCCGACAGATGAACACTGGAGCTTTCTTT. Translation gives CSAIRQMNTGAFF.

The chain joins TRBV7-8 to TRBJ1-1, with D uncertain. The V and J ends lost 6 bases and 4 bases respectively, with 12 bases between them. The germline V gene encodes CDR1 SGHVS and CDR2 FQNEAQ. CDR3 size: 13 residues. The CDR3 region has the DNA TGTGCCAGCAGGACCGGGATGGTCACTGAAGCTTTCTTT. It specifies CASRTGMVTEAFF.

In this sample, this clonotype turned up many times. The chain joins TRBV10-3 to TRBJ1-1, with TRBD1 matching 11 bases. CDR3 length: 15 residues. J gave up 10 bases and V 3 bases, and 10 bases lay outside the gene matches. From germline, CDR1 is ENHRY and CDR2 SYGVKD. DNA for the CDR3: TGTGCCATCAGTGAAGGACAGGGGGCTTTCCAGGGAGCTTTCTTT. Its translation is CAISEGQGAFQGAFF.

The chain has TRBV12-3 or TRBV12-4 and TRBJ1-1; possibly TRBD1 for D (6 bases). V dropped 6 bases and J dropped 0 bases, with 14 bases sitting between them. The CDR3 has 15 residues. The CDR3 coding sequence is TGTGCCAGCAGAACGACCCAGGGGATGAACACTGAAGCTTTCTTT. It specifies CASRTTQGMNTEAFF.